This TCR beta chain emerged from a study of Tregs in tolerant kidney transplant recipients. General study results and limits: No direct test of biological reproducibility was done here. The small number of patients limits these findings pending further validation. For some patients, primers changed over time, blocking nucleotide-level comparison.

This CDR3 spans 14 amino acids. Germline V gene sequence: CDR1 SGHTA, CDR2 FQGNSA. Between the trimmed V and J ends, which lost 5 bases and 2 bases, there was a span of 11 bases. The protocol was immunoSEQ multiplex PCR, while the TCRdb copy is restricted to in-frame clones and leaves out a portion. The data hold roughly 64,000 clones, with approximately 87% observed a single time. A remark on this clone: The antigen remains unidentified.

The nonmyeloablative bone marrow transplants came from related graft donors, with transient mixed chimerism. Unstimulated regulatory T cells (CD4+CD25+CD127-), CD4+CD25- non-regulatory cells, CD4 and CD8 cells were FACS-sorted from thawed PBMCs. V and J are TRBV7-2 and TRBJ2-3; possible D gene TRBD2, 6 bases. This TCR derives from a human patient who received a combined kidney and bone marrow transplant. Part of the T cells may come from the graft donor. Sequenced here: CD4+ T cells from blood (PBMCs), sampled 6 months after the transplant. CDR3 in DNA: TGTGCCAGCAGCCCGAAGCGGGTCACAGATACGCAGTATTTT. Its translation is CASSPKRVTDTQYF.